The 32 T cell receptor beta chains in this list originate from one sample, sequenced in a study of blood T cell repertoires in COVID-19 (dated by TCRdb to 2020 to 2021). To prepare the library, the immunoSEQ multiplex PCR assay was applied. TCRdb holds this immuneACCESS table with in-frame rearrangements only. Some clones are missing; in checked studies, unresolved V genes explain under half, and the rest has no known cause. The sample profile shows some 120,000 clones; about 74% of them were found once. The top ten clonotypes cover about 6.3% of the sample. The specimen was peripheral blood. These receptors were obtained from a man aged 80 or over with COVID-19, enrolled during active disease.

The genes are TRBV20-1 and TRBJ2-7; D might be TRBD2 (6 bases). Germline CDR1 is DFQATT and CDR2 is SNEGSKA (reference sequence). V lost 5 bases and J lost 7, with 12 bases in between. This CDR3 spans 11 amino acids. The CDR3 bases are TGCAGTGCTCCCCAGGGAGGAGAGCAGTACTTC. Translating it yields CSAPQGGEQYF.

This sequence joins TRBV6-5 and TRBJ1-2; the D gene is possibly TRBD1 (6 bases). This CDR3 has 14 amino acids. Trimming removed 5 bases at V and 8 bases at J, with 18 bases between. Germline V gene lookup returns CDR1 MNHEY and CDR2 SVGAGI. The CDR3 DNA sequence: TGTGCCAGCAGTCGCCTCCAGGGGTCAGGCGGCTACACCTTC. This translates into CASSRLQGSGGYTF.

This clone was counted a few times. This chain links TRBV7-8 with TRBJ2-7; D is possibly TRBD2 (5 bases). Germline V CDR1 and CDR2: SGHVS, FQNEAQ. V lost 4 bases and J lost 5, with 24 bases in between. The CDR3 consists of 17 residues. The CDR3 loop is CASSSLQRARSGHEQYF. CDR3 coding DNA: TGTGCCAGCAGCTCACTCCAAAGGGCCAGGAGCGGCCACGAGCAGTACTTC.

V and J are TRBV5-4 and TRBJ1-2; D call uncertain. V gave up 4 bases and J gave up 0 bases, with 4 bases separating them. The CDR3 covers 12 residues. Germline V gene data show CDR1 as SGHNT and CDR2 as YYREEE (reference sequence). This CDR3 reads CASSPSNYGYTF. The CDR3 DNA reads TGTGCCAGCAGCCCATCTAACTATGGCTACACCTTC. Using reference TRBV5-4 and TRBJ1-2 for the parts outside the CDR3, the full variable domain is ETGVTQSPTHLIKTRGQQVTLRCSSQSGHNTVSWYQQALGQGPQFIFQYYREEENGRGNFPPRFSGLQFPNYSSELNVNALELDDSALYLCASSPSNYGYTFGSGTRLTVV.

The gene calls are TRBV7-2 and TRBJ2-2, with a weak D call TRBD1 (5 bases). CDR1 is SGHTA and CDR2 is FQGNSA in the germline V gene. CDR3 size: 13 residues. V shed 8 bases and J shed 1 base, with 8 bases lying between them. CDR3 sequence: CASGTGNTGELFF. CDR3 nucleotide sequence: TGTGCCAGCGGAACAGGGAACACCGGGGAGCTGTTTTTT. The full variable domain, with the rest looked up from reference TRBV7-2 and TRBJ2-2, is GAGVSQSPSNKVTEKGKDVELRCDPISGHTALYWYRQSLGQGLEFLIYFQGNSAPDKSGLPSDRFSAERTGGSVSTLTIQRTQQEDSAVYLCASGTGNTGELFFGEGSRLTVL.

This clone was recorded a few times. The CDR3 loop reads CASSQEAGGPGELFF. The DNA for the CDR3 is TGTGCCAGCAGCCAGGAGGCAGGGGGGCCCGGGGAGCTGTTTTTT. The chain is built from TRBV4-2 and TRBJ2-2; possible D gene TRBD1, 7 bases. The CDR3 length is 15 residues. V lost 3 bases and J 6 bases, leaving 14 bases between the germline ends. Germline V gene lookup returns CDR1 LGHNA and CDR2 YNFKEQ.

The chain recombines TRBV27 with TRBJ1-6; 7 bases map to TRBD1. CDR1 is MNHEY and CDR2 is SMNVEV in the germline V gene (reference sequence). The CDR3 sequence is 16 residues long. With V trimmed by 5 bases and J by 6 bases, 10 bases remained unmatched. For the CDR3, the DNA is TGTGCCAGCAGTCCACTCCGCAGGGGGGTTAATTCACCCCTCCACTTT. This encodes CASSPLRRGVNSPLHF.

CDR3 region: CASSKRTGEETQYF. For the CDR3, the DNA is TGTGCCAGCAGCAAGCGGACAGGGGAGGAGACCCAGTACTTC. The chain uses TRBV5-4 and TRBJ2-5; 9 nucleotides align to TRBD1. Germline loops: CDR1 SGHNT, CDR2 YYREEE (reference sequence). The CDR3 contains 14 residues. V lost 4 bases and J lost 5; bases outside the gene matches: 6.

V usage is TRBV27 and J usage is TRBJ1-1, with TRBD1 identical over 8 bases. V shed 8 bases, J shed 3 bases, and the junction held 5 bases outside the gene matches. Germline CDR1 is MNHEY and CDR2 is SMNVEV (reference sequence). The CDR3 extends over 13 amino acids. The CDR3 DNA follows: TGTGCCAGCGGACACAGGGGGGACACTGAAGCTTTCTTT. Protein product: CASGHRGDTEAFF.

The chain recombines TRBV19 with TRBJ1-5, with D unclear. The germline V and J ends were trimmed by 1 base and 11 bases, with 24 bases remaining between them. CDR1 is LNHDA and CDR2 is SQIVND in the germline V gene (reference sequence). The CDR3 extends over 17 amino acids. In nucleotides, the CDR3 is TGTGCCAGTAGTATAGGATGGAGGAGAGTTGGTAGTCAAGCCCAGCATTTT. Translation gives CASSIGWRRVGSQAQHF.

The chain is built from TRBV6-5 and TRBJ1-3; D unclear. There are 14 residues in the CDR3. V was trimmed by 6 bases and J by 1 base, leaving 10 bases between them. Germline assignment: CDR1 MNHEY and CDR2 SVGAGI. The CDR3 protein is CASRPSESGNTIYF. In nucleotides, the CDR3 is TGTGCCAGCAGGCCTAGCGAGTCTGGAAACACCATATATTTT.

This clone occurred a few times. This rearrangement joins TRBV9 to TRBJ2-3; TRBD2 matches 11 bases. The CDR3 covers 19 residues. Trimming removed 5 bases from V and 0 bases from J; junction bases left unmatched: 14. Germline V gives CDR1 SGDLS, CDR2 YYNGEE. CDR3 DNA sequence: TGTGCCAGCAGTGGATCCCCGACTAGCGGGATGGCTAGCACAGATACGCAGTATTTT. This gives the protein CASSGSPTSGMASTDTQYF.

The chain links TRBV9 to TRBJ2-7; TRBD1 aligns across 9 bases. Germline CDR1 and CDR2: SGDLS and YYNGEE. The CDR3 length is 15 residues. Losses at the gene ends were 3 bases for V and 4 bases for J; bases not matched to a gene: 8. Here the CDR3 DNA reads TGTGCCAGCAGCGCCACTGGACAGGGGACATACGAGCAGTACTTC. Encoded protein: CASSATGQGTYEQYF.

The chain joins TRBV7-2 to TRBJ2-7; 7 nucleotides agree with TRBD1. The length of the CDR3 is 14 residues. The germline CDR1 and CDR2 sequences are SGHTA and FQGNSA. V was clipped by 4 bases and J by 1 base; unmatched bases: 4. The CDR3 nucleotides read TGTGCCAGCAGCTCGACAGGGACATCCTACGAGCAGTACTTC. It encodes CASSSTGTSYEQYF. Variable domain in full (rest from reference TRBV7-2 and TRBJ2-7): GAGVSQSPSNKVTEKGKDVELRCDPISGHTALYWYRQSLGQGLEFLIYFQGNSAPDKSGLPSDRFSAERTGGSVSTLTIQRTQQEDSAVYLCASSSTGTSYEQYFGPGTRLTVT.

The chain carries TRBV4-2 and TRBJ2-3, with D possibly being TRBD2 (6 bases). This CDR3 region has 15 residues. The germline gives CDR1 LGHNA, CDR2 YNFKEQ. The ends were cut back, 3 bases at V and 3 bases at J, with 13 bases in the middle. The CDR3 nucleotides read TGTGCCAGCAGCCACGGACTAAAAGCTACAGATACGCAGTATTTT. Translation: CASSHGLKATDTQYF.

V and J are TRBV28 and TRBJ2-1; D is unclear. From germline, CDR1 is MDHEN and CDR2 SYDVKM. This CDR3 spans 15 amino acids. V was shortened by 3 bases and J by 6 bases, with 15 bases between the two germline ends. The CDR3 nucleotides read TGTGCCAGCAGTTTCCTTCTAGATCAGCGCAATGAGCAGTTCTTC. Encoded protein: CASSFLLDQRNEQFF. The full variable domain, with the rest looked up from reference TRBV28 and TRBJ2-1, is DVKVTQSSRYLVKRTGEKVFLECVQDMDHENMFWYRQDPGLGLRLIYFSYDVKMKEKGDIPEGYSVSREKKERFSLILESASTNQTSMYLCASSFLLDQRNEQFFGPGTRLTVL.

The chain uses TRBV27 and TRBJ2-7; 8 bases fit TRBD2. The CDR3 covers 15 residues. In germline, CDR1 is MNHEY, CDR2 SMNVEV (reference sequence). The J segment lost 2 bases and the V segment lost 6 bases, leaving 9 bases of the junction unmatched. The CDR3 here is CASRTGLGGAYEQYF. Here the CDR3 DNA reads TGTGCCAGCAGGACGGGACTAGGAGGGGCCTACGAGCAGTACTTC.

This clone was seen more than once but under ten times. The rearrangement joins TRBV24-1 to TRBJ2-2; 8 nucleotides line up with TRBD1. V lost 3 bases and J lost 8; bases outside the gene matches: 7. The CDR3 has 15 amino acids. CDR1 and CDR2 (germline): KGHDR, SFDVKD. The CDR3 sequence: CATSDLSQGAGELFF. In DNA, the CDR3 is TGTGCCACCAGTGATCTTTCCCAGGGGGCAGGGGAGCTGTTTTTT.

The chain combines TRBV6-5 with TRBJ2-2; possible D gene TRBD1, 5 bases. CDR1 and CDR2 from the germline V gene are MNHEY and SVGAGI. CDR3 length: 16 residues. Between the trimmed V and J ends, which lost 0 bases and 1 base, there was a span of 9 bases. The CDR3 DNA reads as TGTGCCAGCAGTTACTCTACAGGCAAGAACACCGGGGAGCTGTTTTTT. It yields the protein CASSYSTGKNTGELFF.

This chain links TRBV6-2 or TRBV6-3 with TRBJ2-7, with D possibly TRBD2 on 6 matching bases. Germline CDR1 reads MNHEY; CDR2 reads SVGEGT. Trimming cost V 3 bases and J 3 bases, with 12 bases left between them. There are 14 residues in the CDR3. DNA for the CDR3: TGTGCCAGCAGTTATGGCGGCGGGATCTACGAGCAGTACTTC. Its protein is CASSYGGGIYEQYF.

The rearrangement uses TRBV10-3 and TRBJ1-5; D is ambiguous. The CDR3 spans 14 residues. Trimming took off 6 bases at V and 6 bases at J, with 15 bases between the two ends. Germline CDR1 ENHRY, CDR2 SYGVKD. The CDR3 bases are TGTGCCATCAGCCTGAAAGAGGGCGGTCAGCCCCAGCATTTT. Amino acids: CAISLKEGGQPQHF.

The rearrangement joins TRBV29-1 to TRBJ2-3, with TRBD2 identical over 10 bases. V trimming: 4 bases; J trimming: 2 bases; junction bases outside the gene matches: 3. CDR1 SQVTM and CDR2 ANQGSEA come from the germline V gene. The CDR3 extends over 14 amino acids. The CDR3: CSVAAGGATDTQYF. The CDR3 DNA sequence: TGCAGCGTTGCAGCGGGAGGGGCCACAGATACGCAGTATTTT.

This chain links TRBV2 with TRBJ1-4; 7 bases map to TRBD1. This CDR3 has 15 residues. V lost 7 bases, J lost 8 bases, and 13 bases stayed unmatched. The germline V gene has CDR1 SNHLY and CDR2 FYNNEI. The CDR3 loop is CASTEDRSVSEKLFF. In nucleotides, the CDR3 is TGTGCCAGCACCGAGGACAGGTCGGTGAGCGAAAAACTGTTTTTT. Combining the CDR3 with reference TRBV2 and TRBJ1-4 gives the whole variable domain EPEVTQTPSHQVTQMGQEVILRCVPISNHLYFYWYRQILGQKVEFLVSFYNNEISEKSEIFDDQFSVERPDGSNFTLKIRSTKLEDSAMYFCASTEDRSVSEKLFFGSGTQLSVL.

This clone was detected only a few times. The chain employs TRBV20-1 and TRBJ2-3, with D possibly TRBD1 on 5 matching bases. Germline-derived CDR1 and CDR2 are DFQATT and SNEGSKA (reference sequence). There are 14 residues in the CDR3. V lost 3 bases and J 5 bases, leaving 15 bases between the germline ends. CDR3 DNA sequence: TGCAGTGCTAGTAGGTCACAGGACCAAGATACGCAGTATTTT. It is translated as CSASRSQDQDTQYF.

This clone was picked up a small number of times. The rearrangement joins TRBV6-5 to TRBJ1-1; D is perhaps TRBD1 (5 bases). The CDR3 is 16 residues long. In germline, CDR1 is MNHEY, CDR2 SVGAGI. Deletions cut 2 bases from V and 0 bases from J, with 13 bases between. CDR3 coding DNA: TGTGCCAGCAGTTACAATCCTGGCAGGGTGAACACTGAAGCTTTCTTT. Its protein product is CASSYNPGRVNTEAFF.

This clone was detected once. The chain employs TRBV6-1 and TRBJ1-6; 12 nucleotides match TRBD1. CDR1 is MNHNS and CDR2 is SASEGT in the germline V gene. V dropped 4 bases and J dropped 7; count of bases not matched to a gene: 8. The CDR3 totals 17 residues. The CDR3 is CASSAGQGAGANSPLHF. Here the CDR3 DNA reads TGTGCCAGCAGTGCGGGACAGGGGGCGGGGGCGAATTCACCCCTCCACTTT.

In its sample, this clone was seen a few times. The chain uses TRBV19 and TRBJ2-7, with 9 bases matching TRBD1. The germline V gene has CDR1 LNHDA and CDR2 SQIVND (reference sequence). This CDR3 has 13 amino acids. Trimming at V came to 5 bases and at J to 5 bases, leaving 4 bases not matched to a gene. In nucleotides, the CDR3 is TGTGCCAGTAGTGGGGACAGGGACCACGAGCAGTACTTC. Amino acids: CASSGDRDHEQYF.

This clone was found a few times. The rearrangement links TRBV28 to TRBJ1-6; 7 bases are shared with TRBD1. The V and J ends lost 2 bases and 5 bases, in that order; junction bases with no gene match: 9. This CDR3 has 17 residues. Germline V gene data show CDR1 as MDHEN and CDR2 as SYDVKM. CDR3 residues: CASSLPLPQGDNSPLHF. The DNA for the CDR3 is TGTGCCAGCAGTTTACCCCTCCCGCAGGGGGATAATTCACCCCTCCACTTT.

This chain connects TRBV7-6 to TRBJ1-5; possibly TRBD1 for D (5 bases). Trimming removed 4 bases at V and 4 bases at J, with 17 bases between. The germline V gene has CDR1 SGHVS and CDR2 FNYEAQ. The CDR3 has 16 amino acids. CDR3 in DNA: TGTGCCAGCAGCTCTCAAGCGTCAGGGTTAAATCAGCCCCAGCATTTT. Protein product: CASSSQASGLNQPQHF.

This clone was recorded only once. This chain joins TRBV19 and TRBJ2-6, with 8 nucleotides matching TRBD2. Losses at the gene ends were 7 bases for V and 0 bases for J; bases not matched to a gene: 20. This CDR3 comprises 21 residues. Germline-derived CDR1 and CDR2 are LNHDA and SQIVND (reference sequence). The CDR3 DNA follows: TGTGCCAGTACCACAAAATTTAGCGGGAACCCATACACCTCTGGGGCCAACGTCCTGACTTTC. It is translated as CASTTKFSGNPYTSGANVLTF.

The rearrangement uses TRBV6-5 and TRBJ1-6; D is unresolved. The CDR3 sequence is 14 residues long. Trimming cost V 6 bases and J 9 bases, with 15 bases left between them. CDR1 is MNHEY, CDR2 SVGAGI, per germline. The CDR3 DNA sequence: TGTGCCAGCAGCTCGGGGAGAGTTGGTTCACCCCTCCACTTT. Translating gives CASSSGRVGSPLHF.

The chain links TRBV6-5 to TRBJ1-5; 7 bases match TRBD1. CDR1 is MNHEY and CDR2 is SVGAGI in the germline V gene. The CDR3 sequence is 14 residues long. The trim removed 5 bases at V and 7 bases at J, leaving 8 bases unmatched. In nucleotides, the CDR3 is TGTGCCAGCAGTCCCCGACAGGGCGGACAGCCCCAGCATTTT. Its protein product is CASSPRQGGQPQHF.